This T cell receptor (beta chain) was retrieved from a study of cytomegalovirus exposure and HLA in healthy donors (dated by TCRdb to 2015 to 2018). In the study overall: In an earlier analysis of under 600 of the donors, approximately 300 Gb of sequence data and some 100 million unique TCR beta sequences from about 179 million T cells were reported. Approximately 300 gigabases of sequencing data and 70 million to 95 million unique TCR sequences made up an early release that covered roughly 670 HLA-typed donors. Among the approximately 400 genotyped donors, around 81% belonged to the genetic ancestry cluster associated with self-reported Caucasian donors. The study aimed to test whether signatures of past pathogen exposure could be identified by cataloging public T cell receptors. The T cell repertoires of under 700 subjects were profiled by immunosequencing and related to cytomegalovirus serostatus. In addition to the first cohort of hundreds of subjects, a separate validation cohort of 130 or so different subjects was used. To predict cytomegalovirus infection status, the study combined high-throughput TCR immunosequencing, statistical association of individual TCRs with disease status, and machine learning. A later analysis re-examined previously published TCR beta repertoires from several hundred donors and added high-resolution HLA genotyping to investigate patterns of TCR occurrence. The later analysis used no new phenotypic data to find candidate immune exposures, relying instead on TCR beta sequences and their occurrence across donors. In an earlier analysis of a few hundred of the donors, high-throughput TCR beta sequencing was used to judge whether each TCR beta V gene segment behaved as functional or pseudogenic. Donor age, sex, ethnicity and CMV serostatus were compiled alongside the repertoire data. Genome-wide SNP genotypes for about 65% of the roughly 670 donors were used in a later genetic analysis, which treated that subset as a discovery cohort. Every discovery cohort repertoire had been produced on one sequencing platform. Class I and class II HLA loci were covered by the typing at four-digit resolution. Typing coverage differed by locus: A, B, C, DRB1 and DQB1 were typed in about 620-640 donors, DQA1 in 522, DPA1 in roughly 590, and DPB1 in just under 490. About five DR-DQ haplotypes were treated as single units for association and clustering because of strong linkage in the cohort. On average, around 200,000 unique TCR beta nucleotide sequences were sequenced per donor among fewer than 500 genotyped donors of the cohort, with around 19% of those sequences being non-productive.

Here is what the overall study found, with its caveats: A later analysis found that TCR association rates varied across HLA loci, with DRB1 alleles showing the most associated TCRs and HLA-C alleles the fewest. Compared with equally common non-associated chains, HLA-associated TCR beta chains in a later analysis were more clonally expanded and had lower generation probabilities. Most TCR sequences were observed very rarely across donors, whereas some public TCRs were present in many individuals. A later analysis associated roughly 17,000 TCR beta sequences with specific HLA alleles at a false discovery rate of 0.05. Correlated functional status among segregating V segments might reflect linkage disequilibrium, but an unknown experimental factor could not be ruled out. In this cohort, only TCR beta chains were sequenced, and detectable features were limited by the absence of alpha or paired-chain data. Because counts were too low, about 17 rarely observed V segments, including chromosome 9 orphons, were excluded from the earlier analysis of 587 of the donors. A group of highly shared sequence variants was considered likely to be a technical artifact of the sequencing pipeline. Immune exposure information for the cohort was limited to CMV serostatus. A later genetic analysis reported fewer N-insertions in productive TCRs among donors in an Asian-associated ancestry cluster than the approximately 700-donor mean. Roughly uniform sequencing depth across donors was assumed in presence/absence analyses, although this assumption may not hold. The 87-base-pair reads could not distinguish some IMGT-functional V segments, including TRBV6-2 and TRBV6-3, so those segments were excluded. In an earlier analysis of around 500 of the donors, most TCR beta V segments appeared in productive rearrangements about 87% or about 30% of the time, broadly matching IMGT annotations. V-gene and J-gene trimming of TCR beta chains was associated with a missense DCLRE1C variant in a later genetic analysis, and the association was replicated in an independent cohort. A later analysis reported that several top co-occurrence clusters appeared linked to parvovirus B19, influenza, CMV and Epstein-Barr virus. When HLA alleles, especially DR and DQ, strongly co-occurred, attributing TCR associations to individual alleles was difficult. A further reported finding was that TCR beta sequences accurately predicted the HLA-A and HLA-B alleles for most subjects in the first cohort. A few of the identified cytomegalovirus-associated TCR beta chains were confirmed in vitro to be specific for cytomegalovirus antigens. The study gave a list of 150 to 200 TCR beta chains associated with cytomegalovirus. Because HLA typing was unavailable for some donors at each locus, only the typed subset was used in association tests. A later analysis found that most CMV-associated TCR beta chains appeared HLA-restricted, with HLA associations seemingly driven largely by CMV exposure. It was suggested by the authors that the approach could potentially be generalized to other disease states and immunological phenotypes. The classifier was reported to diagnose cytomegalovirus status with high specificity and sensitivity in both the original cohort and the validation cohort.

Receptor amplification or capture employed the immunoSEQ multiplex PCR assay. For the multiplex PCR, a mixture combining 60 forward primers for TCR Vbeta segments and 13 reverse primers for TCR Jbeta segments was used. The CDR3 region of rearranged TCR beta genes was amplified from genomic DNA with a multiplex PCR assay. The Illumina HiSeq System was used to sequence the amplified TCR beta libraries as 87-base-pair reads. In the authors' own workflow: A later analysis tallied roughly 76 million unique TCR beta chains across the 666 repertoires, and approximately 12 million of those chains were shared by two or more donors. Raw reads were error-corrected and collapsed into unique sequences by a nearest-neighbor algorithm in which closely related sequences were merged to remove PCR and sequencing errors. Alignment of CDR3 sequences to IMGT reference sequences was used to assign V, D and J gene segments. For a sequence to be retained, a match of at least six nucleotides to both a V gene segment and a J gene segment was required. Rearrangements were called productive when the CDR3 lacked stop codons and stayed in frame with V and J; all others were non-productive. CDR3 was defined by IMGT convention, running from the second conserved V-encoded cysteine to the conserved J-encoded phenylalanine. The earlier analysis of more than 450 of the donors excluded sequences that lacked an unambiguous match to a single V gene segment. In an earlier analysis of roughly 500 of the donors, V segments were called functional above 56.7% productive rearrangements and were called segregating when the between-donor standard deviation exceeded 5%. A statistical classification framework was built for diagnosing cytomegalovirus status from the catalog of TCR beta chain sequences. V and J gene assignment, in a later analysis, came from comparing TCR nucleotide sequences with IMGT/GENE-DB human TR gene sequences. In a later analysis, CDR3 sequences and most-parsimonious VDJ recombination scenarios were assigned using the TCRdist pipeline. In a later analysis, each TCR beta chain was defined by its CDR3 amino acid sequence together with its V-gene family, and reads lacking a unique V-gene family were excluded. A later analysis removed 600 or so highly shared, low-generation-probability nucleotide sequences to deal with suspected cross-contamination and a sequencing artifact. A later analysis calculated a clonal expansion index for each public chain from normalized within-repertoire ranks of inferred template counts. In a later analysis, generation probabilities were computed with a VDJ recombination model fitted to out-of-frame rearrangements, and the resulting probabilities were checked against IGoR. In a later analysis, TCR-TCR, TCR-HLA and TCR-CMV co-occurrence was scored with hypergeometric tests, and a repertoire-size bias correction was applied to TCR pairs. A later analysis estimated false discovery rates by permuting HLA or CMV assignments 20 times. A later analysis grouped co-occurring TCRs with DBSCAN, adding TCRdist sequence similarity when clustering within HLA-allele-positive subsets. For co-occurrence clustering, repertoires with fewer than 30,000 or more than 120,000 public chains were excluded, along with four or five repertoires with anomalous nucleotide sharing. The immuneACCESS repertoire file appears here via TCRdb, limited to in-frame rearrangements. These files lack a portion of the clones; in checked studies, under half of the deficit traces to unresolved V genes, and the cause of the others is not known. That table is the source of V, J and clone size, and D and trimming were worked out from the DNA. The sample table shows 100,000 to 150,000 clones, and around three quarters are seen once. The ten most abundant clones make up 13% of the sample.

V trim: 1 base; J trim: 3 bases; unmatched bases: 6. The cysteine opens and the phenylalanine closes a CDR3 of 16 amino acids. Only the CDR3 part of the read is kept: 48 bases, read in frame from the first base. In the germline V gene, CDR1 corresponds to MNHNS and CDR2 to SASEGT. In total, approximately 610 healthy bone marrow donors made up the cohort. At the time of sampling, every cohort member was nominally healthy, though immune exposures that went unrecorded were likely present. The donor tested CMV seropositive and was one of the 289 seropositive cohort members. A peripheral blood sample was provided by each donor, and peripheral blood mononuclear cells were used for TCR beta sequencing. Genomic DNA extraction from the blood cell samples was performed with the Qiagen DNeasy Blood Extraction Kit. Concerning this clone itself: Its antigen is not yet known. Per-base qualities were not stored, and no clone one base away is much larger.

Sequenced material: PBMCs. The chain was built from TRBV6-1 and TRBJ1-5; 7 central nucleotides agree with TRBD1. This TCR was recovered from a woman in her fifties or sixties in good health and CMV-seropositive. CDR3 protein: CASSEVDRANNQPQHF. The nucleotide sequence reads TGTGCCAGCAGTGAAGTCGACAGGGCAAACAATCAGCCCCAGCATTTT.